This T cell receptor (beta chain) was recorded in a study of T cell responses to AZD1222 COVID-19 vaccine. The CDR3 is 15 residues long. V lost 7 bases and J lost 3, with 18 bases in between. The germline gives CDR1 MNHEY, CDR2 SMNVEV (reference sequence). With respect to this clone: The target antigen is unknown.

The assay was immunoSEQ multiplex PCR, and TCRdb's table has in-frame clones only and misses some. In the table there are under 130,000 clones, 88% of which are singletons. General observations from the study: In a largely white British group with more females than males, clonal diversity was possibly underestimated. Sampled repertoires all dated from after the peak T cell response.

Source: peripheral blood, taken on day 0 of AZD1222 vaccination. The chain recombines TRBV27 with TRBJ1-2; a possible D gene is TRBD1 (6 bases). The clonotype originates from an adult in good health. CDR3 in DNA: TGTGCCAGCAACCCTCGGGGGGGCGCGGACTATGGCTACACCTTC. The encoded protein is CASNPRGGADYGYTF.